This paragraph covers one TCR beta chain sequence. Profiled with immunoSEQ multiplex PCR; TCRdb holds only in-frame clones, not every one. The sample holds more than 10,000 clones, roughly 74% seen once. The data were taken from a study of T cell clones after liver transplantation. This CDR3 has 10 residues. Trimming left V 7 bases short and J 2 bases short, with 3 bases between. Germline V gives CDR1 SNHLY, CDR2 FYNNEI. This sample comprised CD8+ T cells from blood, obtained at the 22-month timepoint. The receptor's source is a human patient who received a liver transplant. Some of the T cells may derive from the graft donor. V usage is TRBV2 and J usage is TRBJ2-7; D gene unclear. The CDR3 region is CASIAYEQYF. Here the CDR3 DNA reads TGTGCCAGCATTGCCTACGAGCAGTACTTC.